This entry lists 27 T cell receptor beta chains sequenced from one sample in a study of cytomegalovirus exposure and HLA in healthy donors. PCR used 60 Vbeta primers and 13 Jbeta primers. The method was immunoSEQ multiplex PCR; TCRdb's version includes in-frame clones alone and lacks a portion of them. The table includes fewer than 110,000 clones, 66% detected once. Sequenced sample: PBMCs. The receptors originated from a woman aged 50 to 65 in good health and CMV-seronegative.

The CDR3: CASSPYRGTGYTF. In nucleotides, the CDR3 is TGTGCCAGCAGCCCTTACAGGGGTACGGGCTACACCTTC. The chain is built from TRBV7-2 and TRBJ1-2; 7 bases align to TRBD1. The CDR3 has 13 amino acids. Germline lookup yields CDR1 SGHTA and CDR2 FQGNSA. The J segment lost 8 bases and the V segment lost 5 bases, leaving 8 bases of the junction unmatched.

The V gene is TRBV10-3, the J gene TRBJ2-3; no reliable D call. The CDR3 runs 14 residues. CDR1 is ENHRY, CDR2 SYGVKD, per germline. Trimming left V 4 bases short and J 2 bases short, with 10 bases between. Here the CDR3 reads CAISATYDTDTQYF. The CDR3 DNA is TGTGCCATCAGTGCCACATATGACACAGATACGCAGTATTTT.

The sample holds a few counts of this clone. The chain has TRBV9 and TRBJ2-3, with D hard to call. The CDR3 is 16 residues long. CDR1 and CDR2 (germline): SGDLS, YYNGEE. V was pared by 4 bases and J by 0 bases, with 15 bases between. For the CDR3, the DNA is TGTGCCAGCAGCCCGACGTCTTGGGCTAGCACAGATACGCAGTATTTT. This sequence encodes CASSPTSWASTDTQYF. Variable domain in full (rest from reference TRBV9 and TRBJ2-3): DSGVTQTPKHLITATGQRVTLRCSPRSGDLSVYWYQQSLDQGLQFLIQYYNGEERAKGNILERFSAQQFPDLHSELNLSSLELGDSALYFCASSPTSWASTDTQYFGPGTRLTVL.

The V call is TRBV18, the J call TRBJ1-1, with D possibly matching TRBD1 (6 bases). The CDR3 totals 14 residues. Looked up from germline, CDR1 is KGHSH and CDR2 is LQKENI. Trimming pared 2 bases from V and 1 base from J, leaving 8 bases between. The CDR3 DNA reads TGTGCCAGCTCACCAACGGACAGGAACACTGAAGCTTTCTTT. Encoded protein: CASSPTDRNTEAFF.

The chain has TRBV11-2 and TRBJ2-7; D gene ambiguous. Germline loops: CDR1 SGHAT, CDR2 FQNNGV. V lost 3 bases and J 9 bases, leaving 15 bases between the germline ends. The CDR3 runs to 13 residues. CDR3 nucleotides: TGTGCCAGCAGCTTTAACCCCCGCGGCGCGCAGTACTTC. Its translation: CASSFNPRGAQYF.

This chain connects TRBV18 to TRBJ2-1; tentative D call: TRBD1 (6 bases). This CDR3 contains 15 residues. Germline V gene data show CDR1 as KGHSH and CDR2 as LQKENI. V was cut by 3 bases and J by 4 bases, with 13 bases left in between. Here the CDR3 DNA reads TGTGCCAGCTCACCCTATATGGGGGCTTACAATGAGCAGTTCTTC. The encoded protein is CASSPYMGAYNEQFF.

This chain joins TRBV5-4 and TRBJ2-5; the match to TRBD1 covers 9 bases. V shed 5 bases, J shed 1 base, and the junction held 3 bases outside the gene matches. Germline V gene sequence: CDR1 SGHNT, CDR2 YYREEE (reference sequence). CDR3 length: 14 amino acids. The CDR3 coding sequence is TGTGCCAGCAGTTCACAGGGGGCCCAAGAGACCCAGTACTTC. Its translation: CASSSQGAQETQYF.

The chain is built from TRBV7-9 and TRBJ2-3; D not resolved. Trimming took 5 bases from V and 3 from J, leaving 18 bases between them. This CDR3 has 16 residues. CDR1 and CDR2 from the germline V gene are SEHNR and FQNEAQ (reference sequence). CDR3 region: CASSKRGRPNTDTQYF. CDR3 DNA sequence: TGTGCCAGCAGCAAACGCGGCCGCCCTAATACAGATACGCAGTATTTT.

This rearrangement joins TRBV5-1 to TRBJ2-3, with TRBD1 matching 12 bases. Losses at the gene ends were 2 bases for V and 5 bases for J; bases not matched to a gene: 6. CDR1 and CDR2 from the germline V gene are SGHRS and YFSETQ. The CDR3 runs 16 residues. The CDR3 spells CASSFRDRGLGDTQYF. In DNA form, the CDR3 reads TGCGCCAGCAGCTTCCGGGACAGGGGGCTGGGAGATACGCAGTATTTT.

This chain uses TRBV5-1 with TRBJ2-5; D ambiguous. The CDR3 has 15 amino acids. CDR1 SGHRS and CDR2 YFSETQ come from the germline V gene. The V and J ends lost 4 bases and 1 base respectively, with 14 bases between them. This CDR3 reads CASSPRGAAQETQYF. The CDR3 bases are TGCGCCAGCAGCCCACGAGGAGCAGCCCAAGAGACCCAGTACTTC.

The chain combines TRBV27 with TRBJ2-6; D perhaps matches TRBD1 (5 bases). Germline lookup yields CDR1 MNHEY and CDR2 SMNVEV (reference sequence). Trimming cost V 5 bases and J 3 bases, with 8 bases left between them. There are 14 residues in the CDR3. This CDR3 reads CASSTGLGANVLTF. The CDR3 DNA is TGTGCCAGCAGTACAGGTCTTGGGGCCAACGTCCTGACTTTC.

The rearrangement uses TRBV15 and TRBJ2-5; 11 nucleotides align to TRBD1. After removal of 8 bases from V and 10 bases from J, the junction contained 15 bases not matched to a gene. The V gene's germline CDR1 is LNHNV and CDR2 YYDKDF (reference sequence). CDR3 length equals 15 residues. CDR3 loop: CATSRVGQGERVQYF. Here the CDR3 DNA reads TGTGCCACCTCCAGGGTGGGACAGGGGGAGAGGGTCCAGTACTTC.

V gene TRBV10-2 combines with J gene TRBJ1-2; D is ambiguous. The CDR3 runs 12 residues. V dropped 3 bases and J dropped 2 bases, with 4 bases sitting between them. The germline CDR1 and CDR2 sequences are WSHSY and SAAADI. The CDR3 protein is CASSDRNYGYTF. CDR3 in DNA: TGCGCCAGCAGTGACAGGAACTATGGCTACACCTTC.

This chain joins TRBV7-2 and TRBJ2-3; TRBD2 agrees at 11 bases. V lost 6 bases and J lost 7; bases outside the gene matches: 9. Per germline, CDR1 SGHTA and CDR2 FQGNSA. The CDR3 length is 15 residues. The CDR3 protein is CASSHGTSGQNTQYF. The DNA of the CDR3 is TGTGCCAGCAGTCATGGGACTAGCGGACAGAATACGCAGTATTTT.

The chain is built from TRBV4-1 and TRBJ2-4, with 15 nucleotides matching TRBD2. The germline gives CDR1 MGHRA, CDR2 YSYEKL. Trimming took 4 bases from V and 10 from J; bases not matched to a gene: 2. The CDR3 extends over 14 amino acids. The CDR3 DNA reads TGCGCCAGCAGCCGGGGACTAGCGGGGGGAATTCAGTACTTC. Protein sequence: CASSRGLAGGIQYF.

This chain connects TRBV7-2 to TRBJ2-1; D gene unclear. The V end lost 1 base, the J end lost 6 bases, and 7 bases lay between the germline ends. Germline V gives CDR1 SGHTA, CDR2 FQGNSA. The CDR3 runs 13 residues. DNA for the CDR3: TGTGCCAGCAGCTTAGGAGTAAGCAATGAGCAGTTCTTC. Translation: CASSLGVSNEQFF.

The CDR3 protein is CASSLVSQSNTEAFF. As DNA, the CDR3 is TGTGCCAGCAGCTTAGTTAGTCAATCGAACACTGAAGCTTTCTTT. The chain is built from TRBV7-8 and TRBJ1-1, with D uncertain. Germline CDR1 is SGHVS and CDR2 is FQNEAQ. Trimming removed 1 base at V and 1 base at J, with 10 bases between. This CDR3 has 15 amino acids.

This chain links TRBV7-8 with TRBJ2-7, with D maybe TRBD1 (6 bases). The CDR3 consists of 14 residues. Germline V CDR1 and CDR2: SGHVS, FQNEAQ. V dropped 6 bases and J dropped 3 bases, with 15 bases sitting between them. CDR3 nucleotide sequence: TGTGCCAGCAGACTAGACAGGAGCATCTACGAGCAGTACTTC. Protein product: CASRLDRSIYEQYF.

The chain joins TRBV5-1 to TRBJ1-1; D unresolved. CDR1 and CDR2 from the germline V gene are SGHRS and YFSETQ. The CDR3 covers 15 residues. V was trimmed by 4 bases and J by 0 bases, leaving 13 bases between them. The CDR3: CASSPSPGMNTEAFF. The CDR3 bases are TGCGCCAGCAGCCCTTCCCCGGGTATGAACACTGAAGCTTTCTTT.

This clone was observed a handful of times. This sequence joins TRBV2 and TRBJ2-5, with TRBD2 as a possible D gene (5 bases). The ends were cut back, 4 bases at V and 5 bases at J, with 20 bases in the middle. The CDR3 consists of 16 residues. Germline V CDR1 and CDR2: SNHLY, FYNNEI. This CDR3 reads CASSALAATPRETQYF. In DNA form, the CDR3 reads TGTGCCAGCAGTGCGCTAGCCGCAACTCCACGGGAGACCCAGTACTTC.

The rearrangement joins TRBV5-8 to TRBJ2-7; 10 bases agree with TRBD2. Germline loops: CDR1 SGHTS, CDR2 YDEGEE. V shed 4 bases and J 6 bases; nucleotides not matched to a gene: 13. This CDR3 comprises 16 residues. CDR3 bases: TGTGCCAGCAGCAGCAGACTAGCGGGCGCCCCGGGCGAGCAGTACTTC. Protein: CASSSRLAGAPGEQYF.

This clone has just a few counts. The chain uses TRBV13 and TRBJ2-1; 10 nucleotides line up with TRBD1. J lost 4 bases, V lost 6 bases, and 6 bases had no gene match. CDR3 length equals 15 residues. Looked up from germline, CDR1 is PRHDT and CDR2 is FYEKMQ (reference sequence). CDR3 in amino acids: CASRRQGAGYNEQFF. Here the CDR3 DNA reads TGTGCCAGCAGAAGACAGGGGGCAGGGTACAATGAGCAGTTCTTC.

The V gene is TRBV10-1, the J gene TRBJ2-7; 10 bases line up with TRBD2. Germline V gene data show CDR1 as WNHNN and CDR2 as SYGVQD (reference sequence). V dropped 2 bases and J dropped 0; count of bases not matched to a gene: 16. The CDR3 is 20 residues long. The CDR3 DNA is TGCGCCAGCAGTGAGCCCCCGACCCATCAGCGGGAGGGATTCTCCTACGAGCAGTACTTC. Translating it yields CASSEPPTHQREGFSYEQYF.

CDR3 bases: TGTGCCAGCAGCTTGGAGGGGAGGGGGGTCCCCCTCCACTTT. Protein: CASSLEGRGVPLHF. The chain couples TRBV5-4 to TRBJ1-6; D possibly corresponds to TRBD1 (6 bases). CDR1 and CDR2 (germline): SGHNT, YYREEE (reference sequence). With 0 bases removed from V and 13 bases from J, the gap between germline ends came to 14 bases. The CDR3 spans 14 residues.

A few counts support this clone. J is TRBJ1-1 and V is TRBV27; 7 nucleotides line up with TRBD1. Trimming cost V 5 bases and J 4 bases; bases outside gene matches: 10. The CDR3 length is 15 residues. Germline lookup yields CDR1 MNHEY and CDR2 SMNVEV (reference sequence). CDR3 nucleotides: TGTGCCAGCAGTCCCGGGGCCTCAGGGGGCACTGAAGCTTTCTTT. Protein sequence: CASSPGASGGTEAFF.

This clone was recorded once. The chain is built from TRBV29-1 and TRBJ2-5; D is unclear. The germline V gene has CDR1 SQVTM and CDR2 ANQGSEA. CDR3 length equals 13 residues. V was cut by 5 bases and J by 7 bases, with 17 bases left in between. The CDR3 loop reads CSVTTKSPRTQYF. The CDR3 DNA reads as TGCAGCGTTACGACAAAATCTCCGAGGACCCAGTACTTC.

This sequence joins TRBV5-8 and TRBJ2-3; 9 nucleotides line up with TRBD2. The J segment lost 2 bases and the V segment lost 2 bases, leaving 3 bases of the junction unmatched. This CDR3 comprises 15 residues. Germline lookup yields CDR1 SGHTS and CDR2 YDEGEE. The CDR3 bases are TGTGCCAGCAGCTTTAGCGGGAGTTACACAGATACGCAGTATTTT. Translated: CASSFSGSYTDTQYF.